This record covers a single T cell receptor beta chain. The antigen is undetermined. This sample was included in a study of radiotherapy plus CTLA-4 blockade in lung cancer. The CDR3 is 17 amino acids. The trim removed 4 bases at V and 1 base at J, leaving 11 bases unmatched. Germline V gene sequence: CDR1 SGHRS, CDR2 YFSETQ. Data came from immunoSEQ multiplex PCR; TCRdb stores just in-frame clones and leaves some out. This table has under 20,000 clones, about 82% appearing once. General study findings and limits: The best prediction of response reportedly came from early blood T cell clone dynamics, with interferon-beta.

Sequenced here: peripheral blood, sampled from a patient treated with radiotherapy plus ipilimumab. The genes are TRBV5-1 and TRBJ1-3, with 7 bases that match TRBD1. This clonotype was sampled from a human donor with non-small cell lung cancer whose response to radiotherapy plus ipilimumab could not be evaluated. CDR3 DNA sequence: TGCGCCAGCAGCGAGCAGATAGGGGGCTTATCTGGAAACACCATATATTTT. Protein: CASSEQIGGLSGNTIYF.